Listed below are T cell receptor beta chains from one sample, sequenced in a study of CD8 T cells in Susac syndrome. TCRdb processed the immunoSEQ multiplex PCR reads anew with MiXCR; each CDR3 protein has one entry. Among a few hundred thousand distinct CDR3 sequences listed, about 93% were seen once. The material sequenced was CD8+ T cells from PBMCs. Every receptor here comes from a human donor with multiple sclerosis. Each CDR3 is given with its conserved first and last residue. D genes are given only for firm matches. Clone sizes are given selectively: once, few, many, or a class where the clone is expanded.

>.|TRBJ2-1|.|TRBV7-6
CASSAVPSDNEQFF
TGTGCCAGCAGCGCCGTTCCTTCCGACAATGAGCAGTTCTTC
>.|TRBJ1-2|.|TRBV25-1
CASTGVGAHYGYTF
TGTGCCAGCACTGGCGTGGGGGCTCACTATGGCTACACCTTC
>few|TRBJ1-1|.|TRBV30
CAWSGGSLMNTEAFF
TGTGCCTGGAGCGGTGGGTCTCTCATGAACACTGAAGCTTTCTTT
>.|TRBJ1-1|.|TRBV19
CASSMSYGNTEAFF
TGTGCCAGTAGTATGTCTTATGGGAACACTGAAGCTTTCTTT
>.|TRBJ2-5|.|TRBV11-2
CASSLLVGTQQETQYF
TGTGCCAGCAGCCTACTCGTCGGGACACAACAAGAGACCCAGTACTTC
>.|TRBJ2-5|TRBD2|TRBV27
CASGRGGVGETQYF
TGTGCCAGCGGAAGGGGAGGGGTTGGAGAGACCCAGTACTTC
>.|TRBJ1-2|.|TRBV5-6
CASSLGGSYYGYTF
TGTGCCAGCAGCTTGGGGGGCAGCTACTATGGCTACACCTTC
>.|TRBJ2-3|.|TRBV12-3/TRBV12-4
CASSLRPGSSTDTQYF
TGTGCCAGCAGTTTAAGGCCCGGGTCTAGCACAGATACGCAGTATTTT
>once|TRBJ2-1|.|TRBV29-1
CSVEVPDYNEQFF
TGCAGCGTTGAGGTCCCTGACTACAATGAGCAGTTCTTC
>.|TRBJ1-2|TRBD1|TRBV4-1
CASSQEDRAGADHTF
TGCGCCAGCAGCCAAGAGGACAGGGCAGGGGCGGACCACACCTTC
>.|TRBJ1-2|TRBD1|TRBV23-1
CASSQNQDRSAHYGYTF
TGCGCCAGCAGTCAAAATCAGGACAGGTCCGCGCACTATGGCTACACCTTC
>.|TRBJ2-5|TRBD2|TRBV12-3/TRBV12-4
CASSPPREGGETQYF
TGTGCCAGCAGCCCCCCCCGGGAGGGCGGAGAGACCCAGTACTTC
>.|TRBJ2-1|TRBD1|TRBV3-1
CASSQGTGSDEQFF
TGTGCCAGCAGCCAAGGGACAGGGTCCGATGAGCAGTTCTTC
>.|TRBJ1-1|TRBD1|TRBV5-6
CASSFDRGRITEAFF
TGTGCCAGCAGCTTTGACAGGGGGCGAATCACTGAAGCTTTCTTT
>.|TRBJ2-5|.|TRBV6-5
CASSYGDRGTEGETQYF
TGTGCCAGCAGTTACGGCGACAGAGGAACCGAGGGGGAGACCCAGTACTTC
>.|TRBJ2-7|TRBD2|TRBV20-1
CSASWGAREGEQYF
TGCAGTGCTAGTTGGGGTGCGCGGGAGGGGGAGCAGTACTTC
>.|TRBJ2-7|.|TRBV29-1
CSGTTVTQNEQYF
TGCAGCGGTACGACAGTGACCCAAAACGAGCAGTACTTC
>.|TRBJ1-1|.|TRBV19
CASSMRAENTEAFF
TGTGCCAGTAGTATGAGGGCCGAGAACACTGAAGCTTTCTTT